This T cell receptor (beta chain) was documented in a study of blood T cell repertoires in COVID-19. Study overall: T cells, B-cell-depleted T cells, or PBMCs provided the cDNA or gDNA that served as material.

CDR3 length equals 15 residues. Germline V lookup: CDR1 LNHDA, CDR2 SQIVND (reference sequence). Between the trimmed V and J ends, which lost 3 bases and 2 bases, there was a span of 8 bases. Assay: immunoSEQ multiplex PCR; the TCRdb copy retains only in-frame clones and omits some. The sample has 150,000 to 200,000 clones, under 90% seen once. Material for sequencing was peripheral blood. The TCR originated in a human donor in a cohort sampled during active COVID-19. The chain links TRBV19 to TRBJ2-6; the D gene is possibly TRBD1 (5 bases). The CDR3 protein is CASSMEGAGANVLTF. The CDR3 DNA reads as TGTGCCAGTAGTATGGAAGGGGCTGGGGCCAACGTCCTGACTTTC.